This entry lists 32 T cell receptor beta chains sequenced from one sample in a study of blood T cells in healthy people across ages. Combining a sample-barcoded 5' primer with a J-beta primer mix, a second PCR ran for roughly 7 to 12 cycles. TCRdb itself ran the 5' RACE reads through MiXCR, one entry per CDR3 protein. The data contain 700,000 to 950,000 distinct CDR3 sequences, 58% of them singletons. The sample was blood. All receptors come from a man aged 30-40 years in good health.

This clonotype occurred once. This rearrangement joins TRBV20-1 to TRBJ2-7; no clear D gene. From germline, CDR1 is DFQATT and CDR2 SNEGSKA (reference sequence). This CDR3 is 11 amino acids long. Trimming left V 4 bases short and J 4 bases short, with 8 bases between. This CDR3 reads CSATQFYEQYF. The CDR3 nucleotides are TGCAGTGCTACACAGTTTTACGAGCAGTACTTC.

This chain connects TRBV7-2 to TRBJ2-3; 10 bases match TRBD2. This CDR3 comprises 15 residues. The J segment lost 10 bases and the V segment lost 1 base, leaving 8 bases of the junction unmatched. Germline assignment: CDR1 SGHTA and CDR2 FQGNSA. The CDR3 spells CASSLGLAGVNPQYF. The CDR3 DNA sequence: TGTGCCAGCAGCTTAGGCCTAGCGGGAGTAAATCCGCAGTATTTT. The full variable domain, completed using reference TRBV7-2 and TRBJ2-3, is GAGVSQSPSNKVTEKGKDVELRCDPISGHTALYWYRQSLGQGLEFLIYFQGNSAPDKSGLPSDRFSAERTGGSVSTLTIQRTQQEDSAVYLCASSLGLAGVNPQYFGPGTRLTVL.

This chain links TRBV30 with TRBJ2-2; D might be TRBD2 (5 bases). The germline gives CDR1 GTSNPN, CDR2 SVGIG (reference sequence). Trimming took 4 bases from V and 6 from J, leaving 15 bases between them. This CDR3 contains 14 residues. CDR3 nucleotide sequence: TGTGCCTGGATTGGAGGAGTCTATCCCGGGGAGCTGTTTTTT. As protein: CAWIGGVYPGELFF.

The gene calls are TRBV10-3 and TRBJ2-1; D tentatively reads TRBD1 or TRBD2 (5 bases each). The CDR3 has 12 residues. Germline V gene sequence: CDR1 ENHRY, CDR2 SYGVKD. Trimming stripped 8 bases from V and 8 bases from J, with 13 bases between. Written as DNA, the CDR3 is TGTGCCATCCAGGGTGGAGGTGATGAGCAGTTCTTC. Its protein is CAIQGGGDEQFF.

The genes are TRBV5-6 and TRBJ1-2; D is uncertain. The CDR3 is 13 amino acids. Deletions cut 0 bases from V and 6 bases from J, with 9 bases between. The V gene's germline CDR1 is SGHDT and CDR2 YYEEEE. The CDR3 sequence is CASSLGRKNGYTF. The CDR3, as DNA: TGTGCCAGCAGCTTGGGTCGGAAAAATGGCTACACCTTC.

CDR3 nucleotide sequence: TGCAGTGCTCCGGGACTGCCTCATGGGCAGTTCTTC. As protein: CSAPGLPHGQFF. The J gene is TRBJ2-1, the V gene TRBV20-1, with D possibly being TRBD2 (6 bases). In germline, CDR1 is DFQATT, CDR2 SNEGSKA (reference sequence). Trimming took off 5 bases at V and 12 bases at J, with 17 bases between the two ends. The CDR3 has 12 amino acids.

Note on this clonotype: At one end the junction does not follow the germline gene, possibly because of a read error. The rearrangement links TRBV5-1 to TRBJ2-5, with a tentative D call TRBD1 (6 bases). Germline values: CDR1 SGHRS, CDR2 YFSETQ. This CDR3 has 15 amino acids. DNA of the CDR3: TGCGCCAGCAGCTTGGCCATAGGCAGGGGAGAGGCCCAGTACTTC. This translates into CASSLAIGRGEAQYF.

CDR3 in DNA: TGTGCCAGCAGCCTAACACAGACCGGGGAGCTGTTTTTT. Translating gives CASSLTQTGELFF. The gene calls are TRBV7-6 and TRBJ2-2; D is uncertain. The V end lost 5 bases, the J end lost 5 bases, and 9 bases lay between the germline ends. CDR1 and CDR2 from the germline V gene are SGHVS and FNYEAQ. This CDR3 contains 13 residues.

This clonotype was seen only a few times. The rearrangement uses TRBV7-2 and TRBJ1-2; D may be TRBD1 (5 bases). The CDR3 is 15 residues long. V was pared by 1 base and J by 8 bases, with 17 bases between. The germline gives CDR1 SGHTA, CDR2 FQGNSA. CDR3: CASSLDPGKGRGYTF. The DNA for the CDR3 is TGTGCCAGCAGCTTAGACCCAGGGAAAGGGCGAGGCTACACCTTC. Together with reference TRBV7-2 and TRBJ1-2, the CDR3 gives the full variable domain: GAGVSQSPSNKVTEKGKDVELRCDPISGHTALYWYRQSLGQGLEFLIYFQGNSAPDKSGLPSDRFSAERTGGSVSTLTIQRTQQEDSAVYLCASSLDPGKGRGYTFGSGTRLTVV.

This clonotype was observed once. This sequence joins TRBV28 and TRBJ2-5; possible D gene TRBD2, 5 bases. V shed 3 bases and J shed 1 base, with 12 bases lying between them. The CDR3 runs 15 residues. CDR1 and CDR2 (germline): MDHEN, SYDVKM. CDR3 in amino acids: CASSFTGSPQETQYF. CDR3 sequence (DNA): TGTGCCAGCAGTTTTACGGGATCACCCCAAGAGACCCAGTACTTC.

On this clonotype itself: A much larger clone is a single base away; this may be a read error. This rearrangement joins TRBV7-8 to TRBJ2-1; no firm D call. The CDR3 has 14 residues. The germline V gene encodes CDR1 SGHVS and CDR2 FQNEAQ. CDR3 DNA: TGTGCCAGCAGCGACATAGTGGGCTACGATGAGCAGTTCTTC. Translated, it gives CASSDIVGYDEQFF.

The genes are TRBV7-2 and TRBJ2-7; the D gene is possibly TRBD2 (6 bases). CDR3 length: 17 amino acids. Trimming cost V 1 base and J 4 bases, with 20 bases left between them. Germline V lookup: CDR1 SGHTA, CDR2 FQGNSA. The CDR3 nucleotides are TGTGCCAGCAGCTTAGTTGCTCCATCGGGACTCATTTACGAGCAGTACTTC. It translates to CASSLVAPSGLIYEQYF. The variable domain in full, with the rest retrieved from reference TRBV7-2 and TRBJ2-7, is GAGVSQSPSNKVTEKGKDVELRCDPISGHTALYWYRQSLGQGLEFLIYFQGNSAPDKSGLPSDRFSAERTGGSVSTLTIQRTQQEDSAVYLCASSLVAPSGLIYEQYFGPGTRLTVT.

The chain carries TRBV3-1 and TRBJ2-4, with D hard to call. The DNA end is more similar to TRBJ2-7, so the J call may be wrong. The CDR3 runs 14 residues. From germline, CDR1 is LGHDT and CDR2 YNNKEL (reference sequence). The CDR3 protein is CASSKVQIPGEQYF. DNA of the CDR3: TGTGCCAGCAGTAAGGTACAAATCCCAGGCGAGCAGTACTTC.

The V and J genes are TRBV20-1 and TRBJ1-4; D is unclear. Germline V gene data show CDR1 as DFQATT and CDR2 as SNEGSKA (reference sequence). The CDR3 runs 14 residues. Deletions cut 6 bases from V and 7 bases from J, with 18 bases between. Here the CDR3 DNA reads TGCAGTGCCGTAGCTAAGGTTAAGGGTGAAAAACTGTTTTTT. Its protein product is CSAVAKVKGEKLFF.

The chain employs TRBV7-2 and TRBJ2-7, with D possibly TRBD2 on 6 matching bases. Trimming stripped 5 bases from V and 0 bases from J, with 11 bases between. The CDR3 consists of 14 residues. Germline CDR1 SGHTA, CDR2 FQGNSA. The CDR3 spells CASSTEGLSYEQYF. The CDR3 region has the DNA TGTGCCAGCAGCACGGAGGGCCTCTCCTACGAGCAGTACTTC.

This clonotype has just a few counts. CDR3 in DNA: TGTGCCAGCAGCCGCGGACAGGCCTACGAGCAGTACTTC. Its translation is CASSRGQAYEQYF. This chain connects TRBV7-9 to TRBJ2-7, with 7 bases that match TRBD1. The CDR3 totals 13 residues. Germline V gene data show CDR1 as SEHNR and CDR2 as FQNEAQ (reference sequence). V gave up 5 bases and J gave up 2 bases; unmatched junction bases: 3.

This chain connects TRBV4-2 to TRBJ2-7, with a possible D match to TRBD2 (5 bases). The CDR3 extends over 16 amino acids. The germline V gene has CDR1 LGHNA and CDR2 YNFKEQ. V lost 0 bases to trimming and J lost 3 bases, with 15 bases between them. The CDR3 reads CASSQELESSVYEQYF. CDR3 in DNA: TGTGCCAGCAGCCAAGAACTAGAGTCGTCGGTCTACGAGCAGTACTTC.

The rearrangement joins TRBV12-3 or TRBV12-4 to TRBJ2-2; TRBD1 matches at 7 bases. The CDR3 contains 14 residues. J was trimmed by 6 bases and V by 2 bases; bases with no gene match: 3. The CDR3 loop is CASSLNRGAGELFF. The CDR3 DNA sequence: TGTGCCAGCAGTTTAAACAGGGGAGCCGGGGAGCTGTTTTTT.

This clonotype was found a few times. V gene TRBV24-1 combines with J gene TRBJ2-1; TRBD2 aligns across 7 bases. Germline CDR1 is KGHDR and CDR2 is SFDVKD. This CDR3 region has 16 residues. V lost 5 bases and J lost 3; bases outside the gene matches: 9. Here the CDR3 DNA reads TGTGCCACCAGTGCTATGACTAGCCTCGGCTACAATGAGCAGTTCTTC. It codes for CATSAMTSLGYNEQFF.

DNA of the CDR3: TGTGCCAGCAGCCAAGGGGCTAGCGGCACCTACAATGAGCAGTTCTTC. Protein sequence: CASSQGASGTYNEQFF. The chain joins TRBV4-2 to TRBJ2-1; 7 bases match TRBD2. Looked up from germline, CDR1 is LGHNA and CDR2 is YNFKEQ. With V trimmed by 1 base and J by 2 bases, 5 bases remained unmatched. This CDR3 has 16 amino acids.

This chain connects TRBV9 to TRBJ2-6, with no clear D. This CDR3 region has 15 residues. The V end lost 2 bases, the J end lost 2 bases, and 8 bases lay between the germline ends. The germline V gene has CDR1 SGDLS and CDR2 YYNGEE. The CDR3 DNA reads as TGTGCCAGCAGCGTCCCCCCGACTGGGGCCAACGTCCTGACTTTC. Residues: CASSVPPTGANVLTF.

The chain carries TRBV30 and TRBJ2-1, with D perhaps TRBD1 (5 bases). Germline loops: CDR1 GTSNPN, CDR2 SVGIG (reference sequence). This CDR3 has 13 residues. CDR3 sequence reads: CAVDKGTYNEQFF. The CDR3 coding sequence is TGTGCGGTAGACAAGGGGACCTACAATGAGCAGTTCTTC.

This clonotype was seen more than once but under ten times. The genes are TRBV6-2 or TRBV6-3 and TRBJ1-5; D not resolved. Trimming left V 7 bases short and J 1 base short, with 5 bases between. CDR1 is MNHEY, CDR2 SVGEGT, per germline. The CDR3 is made up of 12 amino acids. The CDR3 region is CASNESNQPQHF. The CDR3 DNA follows: TGTGCCAGCAATGAGAGCAATCAGCCCCAGCATTTT.

This sequence joins TRBV4-1 and TRBJ1-6; 7 nucleotides line up with TRBD1. Germline CDR1 reads MGHRA; CDR2 reads YSYEKL. Trimming cost V 3 bases and J 7 bases; bases outside gene matches: 9. There are 16 residues in the CDR3. CDR3 residues: CASSQSPGQANSPLHF. The CDR3 coding sequence is TGCGCCAGCAGCCAGTCTCCCGGACAGGCCAATTCACCCCTCCACTTT.

This clonotype is a singleton in its sample. The chain has TRBV11-2 and TRBJ2-2, with TRBD2 as a possible D gene (5 bases). Between the trimmed V and J ends, which lost 5 bases and 1 base, there was a span of 14 bases. Per germline, CDR1 SGHAT and CDR2 FQNNGV. This CDR3 spans 16 amino acids. CDR3 sequence: CASSRSGGGNTGELFF. The CDR3 DNA reads TGTGCCAGCAGCCGCTCTGGTGGAGGGAACACCGGGGAGCTGTTTTTT.

The V and J genes are TRBV24-1 and TRBJ2-3; D is perhaps TRBD2 (5 bases). Deletions cut 2 bases from V and 3 bases from J, with 23 bases between. CDR1 and CDR2 from the germline V gene are KGHDR and SFDVKD. The CDR3 contains 19 residues. The CDR3 protein is CATSDSVGLVSAGTDTQYF. In DNA, the CDR3 is TGTGCCACCAGTGATTCTGTTGGATTGGTTTCGGCGGGTACAGATACGCAGTATTTT.

The J gene is TRBJ2-5, the V gene TRBV20-1, with TRBD2 identical over 9 bases. TRBJ2-7 matches the DNA end more closely, so the J call is doubtful. The CDR3 totals 15 residues. In germline, CDR1 is DFQATT, CDR2 SNEGSKA (reference sequence). CDR3 nucleotides: TGCAGTGCTAGAGATCCCGAGACTAGCGGATACGAGCAGTACTTC. Amino acid sequence: CSARDPETSGYEQYF.

This clonotype was counted a few times. The chain uses TRBV29-1 and TRBJ2-3; D remains ambiguous. Germline V lookup: CDR1 SQVTM, CDR2 ANQGSEA. The CDR3 consists of 9 residues. CDR3 sequence: CAKRRTQYF. In DNA form, the CDR3 reads TGCGCAAAAAGGCGAACGCAGTATTTT.

This clonotype has just a few counts. This chain joins TRBV29-1 and TRBJ2-7; TRBD2 might be the D (5 bases). The CDR3 covers 13 residues. The V gene's germline CDR1 is SQVTM and CDR2 ANQGSEA. The V and J ends lost 6 bases and 0 bases respectively, with 12 bases between them. The CDR3 spells CSVAPSGSYEQYF. For the CDR3, the DNA is TGCAGCGTAGCCCCCAGCGGCTCCTACGAGCAGTACTTC.

This chain connects TRBV7-2 to TRBJ2-5; D gene uncertain. CDR3 length equals 13 residues. In germline, CDR1 is SGHTA, CDR2 FQGNSA. The germline V and J ends were trimmed by 4 bases and 5 bases, with 11 bases remaining between them. The CDR3 here is CASSSGQWETQYF. CDR3 nucleotide sequence: TGTGCCAGCAGCTCCGGGCAATGGGAGACCCAGTACTTC.

This chain links TRBV6-5 with TRBJ2-1, with D uncertain. The CDR3 totals 13 residues. Germline V gene sequence: CDR1 MNHEY, CDR2 SVGAGI. Trimming removed 0 bases at V and 9 bases at J, with 9 bases between. The CDR3, as DNA: TGTGCCAGCAGTTACTCCTTCCGAGGTGAGCAGTTCTTC. Its translation is CASSYSFRGEQFF.

There are many counts of this clonotype. This chain connects TRBV7-6 to TRBJ2-1; D not resolved. This CDR3 region has 13 residues. The germline CDR1 and CDR2 sequences are SGHVS and FNYEAQ. V lost 6 bases and J 0 bases, leaving 6 bases between the germline ends. The CDR3 DNA reads as TGTGCCAGCAGTAGGTTCTCCTACAATGAGCAGTTCTTC. It specifies CASSRFSYNEQFF.